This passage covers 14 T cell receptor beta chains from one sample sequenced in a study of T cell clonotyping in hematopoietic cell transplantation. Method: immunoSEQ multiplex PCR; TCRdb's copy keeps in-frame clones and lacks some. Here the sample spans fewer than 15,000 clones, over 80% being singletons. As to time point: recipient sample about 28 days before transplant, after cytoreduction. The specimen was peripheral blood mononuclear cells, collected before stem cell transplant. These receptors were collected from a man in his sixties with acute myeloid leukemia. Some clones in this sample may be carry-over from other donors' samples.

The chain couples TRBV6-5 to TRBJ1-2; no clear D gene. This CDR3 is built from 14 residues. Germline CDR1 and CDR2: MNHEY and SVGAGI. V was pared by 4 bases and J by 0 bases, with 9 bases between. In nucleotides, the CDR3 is TGTGCCAGCAGTTCGGGTTATTCTAACTATGGCTACACCTTC. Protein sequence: CASSSGYSNYGYTF.

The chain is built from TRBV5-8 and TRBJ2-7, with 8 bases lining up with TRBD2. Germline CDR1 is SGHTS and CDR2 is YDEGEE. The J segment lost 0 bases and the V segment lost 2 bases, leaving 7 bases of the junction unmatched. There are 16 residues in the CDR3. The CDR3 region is CASSFLGGRSSYEQYF. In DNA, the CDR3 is TGTGCCAGCAGCTTCTTAGGCGGGAGGAGCTCCTACGAGCAGTACTTC.

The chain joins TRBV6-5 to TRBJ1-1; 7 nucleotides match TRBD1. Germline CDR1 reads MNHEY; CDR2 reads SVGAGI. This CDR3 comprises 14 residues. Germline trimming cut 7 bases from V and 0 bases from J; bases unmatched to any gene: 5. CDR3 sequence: CASNRDSLNTEAFF. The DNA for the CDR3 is TGTGCCAGCAACCGGGACAGCCTGAACACTGAAGCTTTCTTT.

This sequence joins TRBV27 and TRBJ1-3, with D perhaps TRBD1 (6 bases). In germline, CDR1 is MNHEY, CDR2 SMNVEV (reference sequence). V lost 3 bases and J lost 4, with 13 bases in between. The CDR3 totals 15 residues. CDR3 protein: CASSFRGPYGNTIYF. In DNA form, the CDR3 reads TGTGCCAGCAGTTTTCGGGGGCCCTACGGAAACACCATATATTTT.

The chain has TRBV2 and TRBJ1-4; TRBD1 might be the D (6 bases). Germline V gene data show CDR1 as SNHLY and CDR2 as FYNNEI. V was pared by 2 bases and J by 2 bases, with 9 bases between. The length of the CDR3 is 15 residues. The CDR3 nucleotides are TGTGCCAGCAGTGAATTAACAGGGACTAATGAAAAACTGTTTTTT. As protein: CASSELTGTNEKLFF.

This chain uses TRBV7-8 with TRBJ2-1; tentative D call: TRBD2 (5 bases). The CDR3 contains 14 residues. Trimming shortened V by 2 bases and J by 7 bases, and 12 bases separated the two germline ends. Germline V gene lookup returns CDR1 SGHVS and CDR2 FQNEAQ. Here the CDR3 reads CASSLTEAGNEQFF. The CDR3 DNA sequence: TGTGCCAGCAGCTTAACCGAGGCGGGTAATGAGCAGTTCTTC.

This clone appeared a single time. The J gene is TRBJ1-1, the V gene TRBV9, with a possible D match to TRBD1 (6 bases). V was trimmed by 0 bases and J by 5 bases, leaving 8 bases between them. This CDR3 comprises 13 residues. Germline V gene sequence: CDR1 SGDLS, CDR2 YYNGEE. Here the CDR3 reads CASSVGDKTEAFF. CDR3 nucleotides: TGTGCCAGCAGCGTAGGGGACAAGACTGAAGCTTTCTTT.

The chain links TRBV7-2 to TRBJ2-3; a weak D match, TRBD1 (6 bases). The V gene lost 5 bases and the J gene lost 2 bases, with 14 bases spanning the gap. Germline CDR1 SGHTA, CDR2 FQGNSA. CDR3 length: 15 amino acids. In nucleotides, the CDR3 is TGTGCCAGCAGCGCACAACAGGGATACACAGATACGCAGTATTTT. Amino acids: CASSAQQGYTDTQYF.

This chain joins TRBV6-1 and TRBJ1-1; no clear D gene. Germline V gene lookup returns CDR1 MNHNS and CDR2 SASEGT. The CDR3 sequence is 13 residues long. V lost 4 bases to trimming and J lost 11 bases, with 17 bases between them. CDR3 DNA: TGTGCCAGCAGTGGCGGCTACCCTATCTCGGCTTTCTTT. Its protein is CASSGGYPISAFF.

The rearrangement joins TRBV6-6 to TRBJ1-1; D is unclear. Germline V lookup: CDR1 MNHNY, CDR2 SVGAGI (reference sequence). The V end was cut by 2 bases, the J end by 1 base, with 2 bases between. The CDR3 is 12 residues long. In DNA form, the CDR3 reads TGTGCCAGCAGTTACCCGAACACTGAAGCTTTCTTT. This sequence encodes CASSYPNTEAFF.

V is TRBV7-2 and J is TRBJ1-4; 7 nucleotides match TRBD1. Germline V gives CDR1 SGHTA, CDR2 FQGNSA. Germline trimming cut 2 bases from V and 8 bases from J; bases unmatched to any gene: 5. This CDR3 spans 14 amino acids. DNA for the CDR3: TGTGCCAGCAGCTTAACAGGGGTGAGCGAAAAACTGTTTTTT. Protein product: CASSLTGVSEKLFF.

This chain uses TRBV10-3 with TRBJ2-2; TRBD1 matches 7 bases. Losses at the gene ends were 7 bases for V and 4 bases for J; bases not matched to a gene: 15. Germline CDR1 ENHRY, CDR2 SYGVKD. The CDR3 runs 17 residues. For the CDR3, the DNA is TGTGCCATCAAAGTGGAGAGGGGGCTAGGGAGCACCGGGGAGCTGTTTTTT. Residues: CAIKVERGLGSTGELFF.

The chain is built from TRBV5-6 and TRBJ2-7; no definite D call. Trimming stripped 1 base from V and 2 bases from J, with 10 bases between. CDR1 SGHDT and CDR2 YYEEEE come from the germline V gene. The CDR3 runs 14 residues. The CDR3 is CASSLLSAPYEQYF. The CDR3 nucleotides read TGTGCCAGCAGCTTGTTGTCAGCCCCCTACGAGCAGTACTTC.

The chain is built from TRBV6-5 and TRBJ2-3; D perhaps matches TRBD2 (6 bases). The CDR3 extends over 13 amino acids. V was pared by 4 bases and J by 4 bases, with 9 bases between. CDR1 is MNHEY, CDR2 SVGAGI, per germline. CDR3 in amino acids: CASSFPGADTQYF. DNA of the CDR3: TGTGCCAGCAGTTTCCCGGGGGCAGATACGCAGTATTTT.